These 6 T cell receptor beta chains were all obtained from the same sample, sequenced in a study of blood T cells in healthy people across ages. The use of a sample-barcoded 5' primer and a J-beta primer mix characterized a second PCR of roughly 7 to 12 cycles. TCRdb redid the calling of the 5' RACE reads with MiXCR, one entry per CDR3 protein. The sample has 450,000 to 700,000 distinct CDR3 sequences; 25% to 30% are singletons. The sequenced sample was blood. Every receptor here comes from a woman in her 70s in good health.

This chain connects TRBV5-1 to TRBJ2-1, with 7 bases aligning to TRBD2. V shed 0 bases, J shed 6 bases, and the junction held 9 bases outside the gene matches. Germline V gives CDR1 SGHRS, CDR2 YFSETQ. The CDR3 sequence is 16 residues long. The CDR3 DNA is TGCGCCAGCAGCTTGGCGCTGGGGCTAGCGGCCAATGAGCAGTTCTTC. Protein product: CASSLALGLAANEQFF.

The chain is built from TRBV20-1 and TRBJ1-2, with 8 bases lining up with TRBD1. In germline, CDR1 is DFQATT, CDR2 SNEGSKA (reference sequence). CDR3 size: 16 residues. The V segment lost 3 bases and the J segment 7 bases; nucleotides outside the gene matches: 16. This CDR3 reads CSARVRQGARLGGYTF. CDR3 coding DNA: TGCAGTGCTAGGGTTCGGCAGGGGGCTCGTCTGGGTGGCTACACCTTC.

Concerning this clonotype itself: One end of the junction is discordant with germline, which a read error may explain. The V and J genes are TRBV2 and TRBJ1-1; the D gene is possibly TRBD1 (5 bases). The CDR3 has 13 residues. Germline V gives CDR1 SNHLY, CDR2 FYNNEI. CDR3 residues: CASRSQGPTEASF. CDR3 nucleotides: TGTGCCAGCAGGTCGCAGGGTCCCACTGAAGCTTCCTTT.

This clonotype was seen only a few times. This chain joins TRBV20-1 and TRBJ1-2; maybe TRBD1 (5 bases). The CDR3 has 14 amino acids. From germline, CDR1 is DFQATT and CDR2 SNEGSKA (reference sequence). The V end lost 3 bases, the J end lost 6 bases, and 17 bases lay between the germline ends. The CDR3 sequence: CSARLGRGGDGYTF. CDR3 in DNA: TGCAGTGCTAGGCTAGGACGGGGGGGTGATGGCTACACCTTC.

This clonotype turned up a few times. The chain couples TRBV9 to TRBJ2-1; D perhaps matches TRBD2 (7 bases). V was trimmed by 0 bases and J by 9 bases, leaving 16 bases between them. Germline assignment: CDR1 SGDLS and CDR2 YYNGEE. The CDR3 length is 15 residues. The CDR3 reads CASSVDPGGRGEQFF. CDR3 DNA sequence: TGTGCCAGCAGCGTAGATCCGGGGGGCCGTGGTGAGCAGTTCTTC.

The V call is TRBV7-8, the J call TRBJ2-4, with D perhaps TRBD2 (6 bases). The CDR3 sequence is 16 residues long. Per the germline V gene, CDR1 is SGHVS and CDR2 is FQNEAQ. With 6 bases removed from V and 0 bases from J, the gap between germline ends came to 15 bases. CDR3 loop: CASSPHGLLAKNIQYF. CDR3 sequence (DNA): TGTGCCAGCAGTCCCCACGGACTACTAGCCAAAAACATTCAGTACTTC.